This T cell receptor (beta chain) emerged from a study of cytomegalovirus exposure and HLA in healthy donors. In this sample, this clone turned up once. Its antigen is as yet unknown. Findings of the study overall: High specificity and sensitivity for cytomegalovirus status were reported for the classifier.

This PCR relied on a set of 60 Vbeta primers and 13 Jbeta primers. The protocol was immunoSEQ multiplex PCR, while the TCRdb copy is restricted to in-frame clones and leaves out a portion. The top ten clones hold more than 1.4% of a sample with 180,000 or so clones, around 80% of them seen once. The material sequenced was PBMCs. This sequence was found in a man between 18 and 35 years old in good health and CMV-seronegative.

Written as DNA, the CDR3 is TGTGCCAGCAGCCAGAGGAGCTCCTATAATTCACCCCTCCACTTT. This translates into CASSQRSSYNSPLHF. V usage is TRBV4-2 and J usage is TRBJ1-6; D not certain. CDR3 length equals 15 residues. Trimming stripped 3 bases from V and 0 bases from J, with 6 bases between. The germline gives CDR1 LGHNA, CDR2 YNFKEQ.